This TCR beta chain was recovered during a study of T cells in Graves' hyperthyroidism and ophthalmopathy. Regions amplified from RNA transcripts were the TCR beta CDR3 regions. The TCR CDR3 was amplified in a first-round RT-PCR using the HTBI primer set. TCRdb reprocessed the multiplex PCR reads with MiXCR, giving one entry per CDR3 protein. Here the sample spans 640,000 or so distinct CDR3 sequences, about 15% being singletons. In this sample, this clonotype turned up many times. V was cut by 5 bases and J by 0 bases, with 13 bases left in between. The CDR3 extends over 16 amino acids. Germline lookup yields CDR1 SGHTA and CDR2 FQGTGA.

The V and J genes are TRBV7-3 and TRBJ2-2; D gene ambiguous. The sample taken for sequencing was blood. The sequence came from a woman aged 40 to 55 with Graves' ophthalmopathy. CDR3 DNA sequence: TGTGCCAGCAGCCTTCAGCCCATTTCGAACACCGGGGAGCTGTTTTTT. It translates to CASSLQPISNTGELFF.